This is a list of T cell receptor beta chains from one sample in a study of shared clonotypes between healthy human individuals. Some clones are missing from TCRdb's copy, which holds only in-frame ones; the method was immunoSEQ multiplex PCR. The table shows 500,000 to 650,000 clones, with around 77% occurring only once. The material sequenced was PBMCs. Receptor source: a woman aged 40 to 50 in good health. Some clones in this sample may be carry-over from other donors' samples. CDR3s leave out the opening cysteine and the closing phenylalanine or tryptophan. Each record gives: J gene, V gene, CDR3 protein.

>TRBJ2-5|TRBV7-2
ASSLGLADQETQY
>TRBJ2-5|TRBV7-3
ASSFNRGETQY
>-|TRBV5-4
ASSFDESYEQY
>TRBJ2-1|TRBV7-9
ASSLGGVTYNEQF
>TRBJ2-2|TRBV5-1
ASSSYLGTGELF
>TRBJ1-5|TRBV28
ASSYGSQPDQPQH
>TRBJ1-2|TRBV5-1
ASSLVEGYGYT
>TRBJ2-1|TRBV7-2
ASSTPSSGTSGDEQF
>TRBJ2-7|TRBV19
ASSKTGYHEQY
>TRBJ1-4|TRBV28
ASSWTGENEKLF
>TRBJ1-1|TRBV10-3
AISGQLNTEAF
>TRBJ2-1|TRBV30
AWSVTSGRDYNEQF
>TRBJ1-2|TRBV5-6
ASSLAGDPHYGYT
>TRBJ2-3|TRBV29-1
SVSWQGSTDTQY
>TRBJ2-1|TRBV10-3
ATSPAEHNEQF
>TRBJ2-5|TRBV10-1
ASSEFAANQETQY
>TRBJ2-1|TRBV14
ASSYRRQGGGLQF
>TRBJ1-2|TRBV12-5
ASGPYRGGYT
>TRBJ2-1|TRBV4-3
ASSQELAGVGEQF
>TRBJ2-7|TRBV6-1
ASSEVGQGPYEQY
>TRBJ1-3|TRBV11-2
ASSPTRGTGNTIY
>TRBJ2-1|TRBV11-1
ASSSPSSYNEQF
>TRBJ2-7|TRBV21-1
ASSIRSREQY
>TRBJ2-3|TRBV27
ASSLRETDTQY
>TRBJ1-1|TRBV7-9
ASSLRPYGPEAF
>TRBJ2-1|TRBV5-1
ASMAGQADNEQF